This paragraph covers one T cell receptor (beta chain) sequence. Germline is not matched at one junction end, which may reflect a read error. The data are from a study of T-cell reconstitution after alpha-beta-depleted transplantation in children. Construction of the TCRbeta library involved unique molecular identifiers. TCRdb called the PCR reads again in MiXCR, with one record for every CDR3 protein. This repertoire shows about 410,000 distinct CDR3 sequences, roughly 22% found once; its top ten account for over 3.5%. The CDR3 sequence is 13 residues long. Looked up from germline, CDR1 is SSHAT and CDR2 is FNYEAQ (reference sequence).

The sample here was PBMCs from the stem cell graft donor, taken from the stem cell graft. The chain recombines TRBV7-7 with TRBJ2-5, with 8 bases fitting TRBD1. The sequence derives from a human donor who donated a stem cell graft to a child with acute myeloid leukemia. In DNA, the CDR3 is TGTGCTAGCAGCTACGACAGGGGAGAGACCCAGTACTTC. Translation: CASSYDRGETQYF. Full variable domain (missing parts from reference TRBV7-7 and TRBJ2-5): GAGVSQSPRYKVTKRGQDVTLRCDPISSHATLYWYQQALGQGPEFLTYFNYEAQPDKSGLPSDRFSAERPEGSISTLTIQRTEQRDSAMYRCASSYDRGETQYFGPGTRLLVL.